This T cell receptor (beta chain) was profiled in a study of blood T cell repertoires in COVID-19. Study details: Collection of acute and convalescent COVID-19 samples took place in the United States, Italy and Spain.

Per the germline V gene, CDR1 is SQVTM and CDR2 is ANQGSEA. This CDR3 is built from 12 residues. Assay: immunoSEQ multiplex PCR; the TCRdb copy retains only in-frame clones and omits some. The table shows about 250,000 clones, with roughly 84% occurring only once. This clone turned up a few times. This receptor was identified in a human donor with COVID-19, enrolled during active disease. The donor label of this sample is uncertain. The chain couples TRBV29-1 to TRBJ1-5; no clear D. Sample: peripheral blood. In DNA, the CDR3 is TGCAGGAAAACCGGGGTCAATCAGCCCCAGCATTTT. Its protein product is CRKTGVNQPQHF.